These T cell receptor beta chains were read from a single sample in a study of T-cell memory formation after mild COVID-19. In TCRdb, the 5' RACE reads were re-called with MiXCR into one record per CDR3 protein. This repertoire shows roughly 250,000 distinct CDR3 sequences, less than 20% found once; its top ten account for 3.5%. Sequencing was performed on PBMCs or a T cell subset sorted from them (not recorded which). Every receptor here comes from a man younger than 35 who had mild COVID-19 (a few samples of this study predate the infection). Cell type and time point are not known. Both conserved end residues are part of each CDR3. The D gene is left open where the match is weak. Some rows mark clone size as missing; the rest say once, few, many or name a class of expanded clone.

d_call: NA; v_call: TRBV20-1; cdr3_length: 13; clone_size: NA; j_call: TRBJ1-2; cdr3_aa: CSARNPSNYGYTF; cdr3_nt: TGCAGTGCTAGGAACCCCTCGAACTATGGCTACACCTTC
d_call: TRBD1; v_call: TRBV14; cdr3_length: 13; clone_size: few; j_call: TRBJ1-1; cdr3_aa: CASSQVNRGLAFF; cdr3_nt: TGTGCCAGCAGCCAAGTAAACAGGGGGCTGGCTTTCTTT
d_call: NA; v_call: TRBV12-3/TRBV12-4; cdr3_length: 15; clone_size: few; j_call: TRBJ2-1; cdr3_aa: CASSISGTPYNEQFF; cdr3_nt: TGTGCCAGCAGCATTAGCGGTACTCCCTACAATGAGCAGTTCTTC
d_call: NA; v_call: TRBV19; cdr3_length: 15; clone_size: few; j_call: TRBJ2-7; cdr3_aa: CASSMGWQPPSEQYF; cdr3_nt: TGTGCCAGTAGTATGGGGTGGCAGCCTCCCTCCGAGCAGTACTTC
d_call: NA; v_call: TRBV6-5; cdr3_length: 14; clone_size: NA; j_call: TRBJ1-6; cdr3_aa: CASSRGPKGSPLHF; cdr3_nt: TGTGCCAGCAGTCGAGGACCAAAGGGTTCACCCCTCCACTTT
d_call: NA; v_call: TRBV7-2; cdr3_length: 15; clone_size: few; j_call: TRBJ1-6; cdr3_aa: CASSLVLGYNSPLHF; cdr3_nt: TGTGCCAGCAGCTTAGTATTGGGGTATAATTCACCCCTCCACTTT
d_call: NA; v_call: TRBV20-1; cdr3_length: 12; clone_size: NA; j_call: TRBJ2-5; cdr3_aa: CSARVLQETQYF; cdr3_nt: TGCAGTGCTAGGGTTCTCCAAGAGACCCAGTACTTC
d_call: NA; v_call: TRBV5-5; cdr3_length: 17; clone_size: few; j_call: TRBJ2-2; cdr3_aa: CASGPQPIVGSAGELFF; cdr3_nt: TGTGCCAGCGGACCTCAACCCATAGTCGGGTCGGCCGGGGAGCTGTTTTTT
d_call: NA; v_call: TRBV20-1; cdr3_length: 14; clone_size: NA; j_call: TRBJ1-2; cdr3_aa: CSVRGRVDRDGYTF; cdr3_nt: TGCAGTGTCAGGGGCAGGGTTGATCGGGATGGCTACACCTTC
d_call: NA; v_call: TRBV24-1; cdr3_length: 13; clone_size: NA; j_call: TRBJ1-5; cdr3_aa: CATSDHGWLPQHF; cdr3_nt: TGTGCCACCAGTGATCATGGGTGGCTGCCCCAGCATTTT
d_call: NA; v_call: TRBV5-1; cdr3_length: 14; clone_size: NA; j_call: TRBJ1-2; cdr3_aa: CASSLVPTSYGYTF; cdr3_nt: TGCGCCAGCAGCTTGGTTCCTACCAGCTATGGCTACACCTTC
d_call: TRBD1; v_call: TRBV4-3; cdr3_length: 17; clone_size: NA; j_call: TRBJ2-1; cdr3_aa: CASSPRAGRGLNYEQFF; cdr3_nt: TGCGCCAGCAGCCCAAGAGCCGGCAGGGGGCTTAATTATGAGCAGTTCTTC
d_call: TRBD1; v_call: TRBV3-1; cdr3_length: 13; clone_size: once; j_call: TRBJ2-1; cdr3_aa: CASSRTGETEQFF; cdr3_nt: TGTGCCAGCAGCAGGACAGGGGAAACCGAGCAGTTCTTC
d_call: NA; v_call: TRBV5-1; cdr3_length: 16; clone_size: few; j_call: TRBJ2-1; cdr3_aa: CASSLGGGGLFNEQFF; cdr3_nt: TGCGCCAGCAGCTTGGGTGGCGGGGGCCTTTTCAATGAGCAGTTCTTC
d_call: NA; v_call: TRBV12-3/TRBV12-4; cdr3_length: 14; clone_size: NA; j_call: TRBJ2-3; cdr3_aa: CASTRAGGTGTQYF; cdr3_nt: TGTGCCAGCACCCGTGCCGGGGGGACAGGTACGCAGTATTTT
d_call: TRBD1; v_call: TRBV12-3/TRBV12-4; cdr3_length: 15; clone_size: NA; j_call: TRBJ1-5; cdr3_aa: CASSYRDRSNQPQHF; cdr3_nt: TGTGCCAGCAGCTACCGGGACAGAAGTAATCAGCCCCAGCATTTT
d_call: NA; v_call: TRBV28; cdr3_length: 15; clone_size: few; j_call: TRBJ1-1; cdr3_aa: CASSYPGPLNTEAFF; cdr3_nt: TGTGCCAGCAGTTATCCGGGACCCCTGAACACTGAAGCTTTCTTT
d_call: NA; v_call: TRBV7-2; cdr3_length: 16; clone_size: NA; j_call: TRBJ1-1; cdr3_aa: CASSRERAGADTEAFF; cdr3_nt: TGTGCCAGCAGCCGCGAGAGGGCAGGGGCGGACACTGAAGCTTTCTTT
d_call: NA; v_call: TRBV5-1; cdr3_length: 15; clone_size: NA; j_call: TRBJ2-5; cdr3_aa: CASSDAPDGAETQYF; cdr3_nt: TGCGCCAGCAGCGATGCCCCGGACGGGGCAGAGACCCAGTACTTC
d_call: NA; v_call: TRBV11-2; cdr3_length: 14; clone_size: NA; j_call: TRBJ2-2; cdr3_aa: CASSLVRAVGELFF; cdr3_nt: TGTGCCAGCAGCTTAGTCCGGGCAGTCGGGGAGCTGTTTTTT
d_call: TRBD1; v_call: TRBV18; cdr3_length: 14; clone_size: NA; j_call: TRBJ2-5; cdr3_aa: CASSPTTGKETQYF; cdr3_nt: TGTGCCAGCTCACCAACGACAGGGAAAGAGACCCAGTACTTC
d_call: TRBD2; v_call: TRBV4-3; cdr3_length: 15; clone_size: NA; j_call: TRBJ2-1; cdr3_aa: CASSHHSSGGSEQFF; cdr3_nt: TGCGCCAGCAGCCATCACTCTAGCGGGGGAAGTGAGCAGTTCTTC
d_call: NA; v_call: TRBV12-3/TRBV12-4; cdr3_length: 14; clone_size: NA; j_call: TRBJ2-2; cdr3_aa: CASSLQGVSGELFF; cdr3_nt: TGTGCAAGCAGTTTACAAGGGGTTAGCGGGGAGCTGTTTTTT
d_call: NA; v_call: TRBV12-3/TRBV12-4; cdr3_length: 12; clone_size: NA; j_call: TRBJ2-1; cdr3_aa: CASSFPGDEQFF; cdr3_nt: TGTGCCAGCAGTTTCCCGGGAGACGAGCAGTTCTTC
d_call: NA; v_call: TRBV28; cdr3_length: 12; clone_size: few; j_call: TRBJ2-5; cdr3_aa: CASSFQSETQYF; cdr3_nt: TGTGCCAGCAGTTTCCAGTCAGAGACCCAGTACTTC
d_call: NA; v_call: TRBV3-1; cdr3_length: 15; clone_size: few; j_call: TRBJ2-3; cdr3_aa: CASSQDRGSPDTQYF; cdr3_nt: TGTGCCAGCAGCCAAGATCGAGGGAGCCCAGATACGCAGTATTTT
d_call: TRBD2; v_call: TRBV29-1; cdr3_length: 14; clone_size: few; j_call: TRBJ2-5; cdr3_aa: CSVEVMGEGETQYF; cdr3_nt: TGCAGCGTTGAAGTCATGGGGGAGGGAGAGACCCAGTACTTC
d_call: NA; v_call: TRBV19; cdr3_length: 13; clone_size: NA; j_call: TRBJ1-6; cdr3_aa: CASSDPGGSPLHF; cdr3_nt: TGTGCCAGTAGTGACCCAGGAGGGTCACCCCTCCACTTT
d_call: TRBD1; v_call: TRBV20-1; cdr3_length: 15; clone_size: NA; j_call: TRBJ1-6; cdr3_aa: CSAYKTGRNNSPLHF; cdr3_nt: TGCAGTGCTTACAAGACAGGGCGTAATAATTCACCCCTCCACTTT
d_call: TRBD1; v_call: TRBV3-1; cdr3_length: 16; clone_size: few; j_call: TRBJ1-2; cdr3_aa: CASSQVTGSYNYGYTF; cdr3_nt: TGTGCCAGCAGCCAAGTGACAGGGTCCTATAACTATGGCTACACCTTC
d_call: TRBD1; v_call: TRBV4-2; cdr3_length: 14; clone_size: few; j_call: TRBJ2-7; cdr3_aa: CASSTDRSSYEQYF; cdr3_nt: TGTGCCAGCAGCACGGACAGGAGCTCCTACGAGCAGTACTTC
d_call: NA; v_call: TRBV6-5; cdr3_length: 15; clone_size: NA; j_call: TRBJ2-3; cdr3_aa: CASSYMLASTDTQYF; cdr3_nt: TGTGCCAGCAGTTACATGCTAGCGTCCACAGATACGCAGTATTTT
d_call: NA; v_call: TRBV6-2/TRBV6-3; cdr3_length: 15; clone_size: NA; j_call: TRBJ1-1; cdr3_aa: CASTPARGANTEAFF; cdr3_nt: TGTGCCAGCACTCCAGCTAGGGGAGCGAATACTGAAGCTTTCTTT
d_call: NA; v_call: TRBV2; cdr3_length: 11; clone_size: NA; j_call: TRBJ2-5; cdr3_aa: CASSVLETQYF; cdr3_nt: TGTGCCAGCAGTGTTTTGGAGACCCAGTACTTC
d_call: NA; v_call: TRBV7-2; cdr3_length: 16; clone_size: few; j_call: TRBJ1-1; cdr3_aa: CASRRDRGAGGTEAFF; cdr3_nt: TGTGCCAGCAGAAGGGATCGTGGGGCCGGGGGCACTGAAGCTTTCTTT
d_call: NA; v_call: TRBV2; cdr3_length: 16; clone_size: NA; j_call: TRBJ2-6; cdr3_aa: CASSEAMGSGANVLTF; cdr3_nt: TGTGCCAGCAGTGAAGCTATGGGTAGTGGGGCCAACGTCCTGACTTTC
d_call: NA; v_call: TRBV5-1; cdr3_length: 14; clone_size: NA; j_call: TRBJ1-2; cdr3_aa: CASSLIPGDYGYTF; cdr3_nt: TGCGCCAGCAGCTTGATTCCAGGGGACTATGGCTACACCTTC
d_call: NA; v_call: TRBV30; cdr3_length: 13; clone_size: few; j_call: TRBJ1-2; cdr3_aa: CAWSVRAGIGYTF; cdr3_nt: TGTGCCTGGAGTGTACGCGCGGGCATCGGGTACACCTTC
d_call: TRBD2; v_call: TRBV7-2; cdr3_length: 18; clone_size: few; j_call: TRBJ2-2; cdr3_aa: CASSSPRSGGARTGELFF; cdr3_nt: TGTGCCAGCAGCTCCCCGCGAAGCGGGGGGGCCAGGACCGGGGAGCTGTTTTTT
d_call: NA; v_call: TRBV6-2/TRBV6-3; cdr3_length: 16; clone_size: few; j_call: TRBJ1-5; cdr3_aa: CASSYLPPPGDQPQHF; cdr3_nt: TGTGCCAGCAGTTACCTGCCCCCGCCAGGGGATCAGCCCCAGCATTTT
d_call: NA; v_call: TRBV7-2; cdr3_length: 12; clone_size: NA; j_call: TRBJ2-1; cdr3_aa: CASSIAWDEQFF; cdr3_nt: TGTGCCAGCAGCATTGCATGGGACGAGCAGTTCTTC
d_call: NA; v_call: TRBV6-2/TRBV6-3; cdr3_length: 14; clone_size: NA; j_call: TRBJ2-7; cdr3_aa: CASRWDRSQGEQYF; cdr3_nt: TGTGCCAGCAGGTGGGACCGCTCTCAGGGCGAGCAGTACTTC
d_call: NA; v_call: TRBV6-5; cdr3_length: 13; clone_size: NA; j_call: TRBJ2-3; cdr3_aa: CASNQRVGDTQYF; cdr3_nt: TGTGCCAGCAATCAGCGGGTGGGAGATACGCAGTATTTT
d_call: NA; v_call: TRBV4-1; cdr3_length: 16; clone_size: few; j_call: TRBJ2-3; cdr3_aa: CASSQGLEAGTDTQYF; cdr3_nt: TGCGCCAGCAGCCAAGGTCTTGAGGCGGGCACAGATACGCAGTATTTT
d_call: TRBD2; v_call: TRBV7-2; cdr3_length: 15; clone_size: medium-sized; j_call: TRBJ2-3; cdr3_aa: CASSPGGPLTDTQYF; cdr3_nt: TGTGCCAGCAGCCCGGGGGGGCCCCTCACAGATACGCAGTATTTT
d_call: NA; v_call: TRBV6-2/TRBV6-3; cdr3_length: 11; clone_size: NA; j_call: TRBJ2-1; cdr3_aa: CGTLRLNEQFF; cdr3_nt: TGTGGGACTTTGAGGTTGAATGAGCAGTTCTTC
d_call: TRBD2; v_call: TRBV7-6; cdr3_length: 15; clone_size: NA; j_call: TRBJ2-5; cdr3_aa: CASSFGSGGPETQYF; cdr3_nt: TGTGCCAGCAGCTTCGGAAGCGGGGGGCCGGAGACCCAGTACTTC
d_call: NA; v_call: TRBV12-3/TRBV12-4; cdr3_length: 11; clone_size: many; j_call: TRBJ1-5; cdr3_aa: CASSRNQPQHF; cdr3_nt: TGTGCCAGCAGTAGAAATCAGCCCCAGCATTTT
d_call: NA; v_call: TRBV4-1; cdr3_length: 16; clone_size: NA; j_call: TRBJ2-1; cdr3_aa: CASSSLTGPTFREQFF; cdr3_nt: TGCGCCAGCAGTTCTCTGACAGGCCCGACCTTTAGGGAGCAGTTCTTC
d_call: NA; v_call: TRBV24-1; cdr3_length: 10; clone_size: NA; j_call: TRBJ1-5; cdr3_aa: CATTNQPQHF; cdr3_nt: TGTGCCACTACGAATCAGCCCCAGCATTTT
d_call: TRBD2; v_call: TRBV2; cdr3_length: 17; clone_size: NA; j_call: TRBJ2-2; cdr3_aa: CASSEVWTSGVVGELFF; cdr3_nt: TGTGCCAGCAGTGAAGTTTGGACTAGCGGGGTTGTCGGGGAGCTGTTTTTT
d_call: NA; v_call: TRBV2; cdr3_length: 13; clone_size: NA; j_call: TRBJ2-7; cdr3_aa: CASSPGTVYEQYF; cdr3_nt: TGTGCCAGCAGCCCCGGGACTGTCTACGAGCAGTACTTC